These T cell receptor beta chains were read from a single sample in a study of identical twins. TCRdb independently ran MiXCR on the 5' RACE reads; one entry per CDR3 protein. The table shows 510,000 or so distinct CDR3 sequences, with roughly 15% occurring only once. Separately, the same data were catalogued under a study of yellow fever vaccine responses in identical twins.

The sample comprised CD4+ T cells sorted from blood. Source of these receptors: a woman under 30 in good health. The CDR3 runs from the conserved cysteine through the conserved F or W. Fields, in order: D gene, V gene, clone size, CDR3 length, J gene, CDR3 protein, CDR3 DNA. D genes are given only for firm matches. A row's size may be missing; if present it is once, few, many or a size class.

TRBD2	TRBV27	.	16	TRBJ2-1	CASSPEVTSGYNEQFF	TGTGCCAGCAGCCCGGAGGTGACTAGCGGTTACAATGAGCAGTTCTTC
TRBD2	TRBV5-1	few	15	TRBJ2-2	CASSLPSGNTGELFF	TGCGCCAGCAGCTTACCTAGCGGAAACACCGGGGAGCTGTTTTTT
.	TRBV29-1	few	12	TRBJ2-2	CSVERGSGELFF	TGCAGCGTTGAACGGGGGTCCGGGGAGCTGTTTTTT
TRBD2	TRBV5-1	few	13	TRBJ2-3	CASSGSLADTQYF	TGCGCCAGCAGCGGATCACTAGCGGATACGCAGTATTTT
.	TRBV5-5	.	13	TRBJ2-1	CASSLDTFDEQFF	TGTGCCAGCAGCTTGGATACGTTCGATGAGCAGTTCTTC
.	TRBV12-3/TRBV12-4	many	16	TRBJ1-1	CASSFRDIGLNTEAFF	TGTGCCAGCAGTTTTCGGGACATCGGATTGAACACTGAAGCTTTCTTT
TRBD1	TRBV12-3/TRBV12-4	.	17	TRBJ1-1	CASSLAWTGTMNTEAFF	TGTGCCAGCAGTTTAGCGTGGACAGGGACGATGAACACTGAAGCTTTCTTT
.	TRBV5-1	many	13	TRBJ1-1	CASSQDGNTEAFF	TGCGCCAGCAGCCAGGACGGGAACACTGAAGCTTTCTTT
.	TRBV11-2	few	15	TRBJ2-3	CASSFSSRNTDTQYF	TGTGCCAGCAGCTTCAGTTCCCGGAACACAGATACGCAGTATTTT
.	TRBV2	few	13	TRBJ1-5	CASSGMGDQPQHF	TGTGCCAGCAGTGGGATGGGAGATCAGCCCCAGCATTTT
.	TRBV24-1	few	13	TRBJ1-5	CATQQVGNQPQHF	TGTGCCACCCAACAGGTGGGCAATCAGCCCCAGCATTTT
.	TRBV13	many	11	TRBJ2-7	CASSLIYEQYF	TGTGCCAGCAGCTTAATCTACGAGCAGTACTTC
TRBD2	TRBV7-9	few	13	TRBJ2-4	CASSSTSWNIQYF	TGTGCCAGCAGCTCGACTAGCTGGAACATTCAGTACTTC
.	TRBV5-1	.	14	TRBJ2-5	CASSTGRFQETQYF	TGCGCCAGCAGCACGGGACGTTTTCAAGAGACCCAGTACTTC
.	TRBV12-1	.	13	TRBJ2-2	CARARGSAGELFF	TGTGCCAGGGCTCGGGGTTCCGCCGGGGAGCTGTTTTTT
.	TRBV29-1	.	13	TRBJ1-1	CSAVTDGRAEAFF	TGCAGCGCCGTAACCGACGGGCGGGCTGAAGCTTTCTTT
TRBD1	TRBV6-5	few	17	TRBJ2-2	CASSYSGTGAFTGELFF	TGTGCCAGCAGTTACTCGGGGACAGGGGCTTTCACCGGGGAGCTGTTTTTT
TRBD2	TRBV7-2	few	17	TRBJ2-1	CASSRVTSGGSYNEQFF	TGTGCCAGCAGCCGAGTCACTAGCGGGGGATCCTACAATGAGCAGTTCTTC
TRBD1	TRBV10-3	few	14	TRBJ2-3	CAIRRGGDTDTQYF	TGTGCCATCAGGAGAGGGGGCGATACAGATACGCAGTATTTT
.	TRBV5-1	once	13	TRBJ2-7	CASSWGTSYEQYF	TGCGCCAGCAGCTGGGGGACCAGCTACGAGCAGTACTTC
TRBD2	TRBV7-2	.	13	TRBJ2-2	CASSLQGLGELFF	TGTGCCAGCAGCTTACAGGGACTAGGGGAGCTGTTTTTT
.	TRBV7-3	.	17	TRBJ1-2	CASSLIRPDGKSDGYTF	TGTGCCAGCAGCTTAATAAGGCCAGACGGGAAGAGTGATGGCTACACCTTC
.	TRBV7-9	.	14	TRBJ2-7	CASSSDPDGREQYF	TGTGCCAGCAGCTCCGACCCGGATGGGCGGGAGCAGTACTTC
.	TRBV29-1	few	15	TRBJ2-3	CSVEDRDPPTDTQYF	TGCAGCGTTGAAGATCGGGATCCGCCCACAGATACGCAGTATTTT
TRBD1	TRBV11-3	few	17	TRBJ2-4	CASSPETGTPAKNIQYF	TGTGCCAGCAGCCCCGAGACAGGGACACCGGCCAAAAACATTCAGTACTTC
TRBD1	TRBV10-3	.	16	TRBJ1-1	CAMAPKPTGSGTEAFF	TGTGCCATGGCCCCCAAGCCGACAGGGAGCGGCACTGAAGCTTTCTTT
.	TRBV3-1	.	14	TRBJ2-5	CASSQLANQETQYF	TGTGCCAGCAGCCAACTAGCGAACCAAGAGACCCAGTACTTC
.	TRBV7-2	.	13	TRBJ1-6	CASRRTANSPLHF	TGTGCCAGCAGGCGGACAGCTAATTCACCCCTCCACTTT
TRBD2	TRBV2	few	14	TRBJ2-2	CASSQRLALGELFF	TGTGCCAGCAGTCAAAGACTAGCTTTAGGGGAGCTGTTTTTT
TRBD2	TRBV5-1	.	18	TRBJ2-3	CASSYGAGGSFSADTQYF	TGCGCCAGCAGCTACGGAGCGGGGGGGTCCTTTTCGGCAGATACGCAGTATTTT
.	TRBV7-7	few	13	TRBJ1-1	CASSPGEVSEAFF	TGTGCCAGCAGCCCAGGGGAGGTCTCTGAAGCTTTCTTT
TRBD1	TRBV29-1	few	9	TRBJ2-3	CSDRDRGYF	TGCAGCGACCGGGACAGGGGATATTTT
.	TRBV4-1	.	15	TRBJ2-3	CASSQESAPGYTQYF	TGCGCCAGCAGCCAAGAGAGCGCCCCTGGGTATACGCAGTATTTT
TRBD1	TRBV10-3	few	16	TRBJ2-1	CAISDEDRAPYNEQFF	TGTGCCATCAGTGACGAGGACAGGGCCCCCTACAATGAGCAGTTCTTC
.	TRBV2	few	11	TRBJ2-7	CASRATYEQYF	TGTGCCAGCAGGGCCACCTACGAGCAGTACTTC